These T cell receptor beta chains were read from a single sample in a study of blood T cell repertoires in COVID-19. The data were produced by immunoSEQ multiplex PCR, yet TCRdb's version contains in-frame clones alone and is incomplete. The data contain some 68,000 clones, around 90% of them singletons. Sequenced material: peripheral blood. The receptors shown here come from a human donor in a cohort sampled during active COVID-19. CDR3s include the opening cysteine and the closing phenylalanine or tryptophan. D genes are given only for firm matches. Expanded clones are given a class, and other clones once, few, many or no size at all.

cdr3_nt cdr3_aa clone_size v_call d_call j_call
TGCGCCAGCAGCTTGGTAGATGGGGCCCAAGAGACCCAGTACTTC CASSLVDGAQETQYF . TRBV5-1 . TRBJ2-5
TGTGCCAGCTCACCGGCGGACACTGAAGCTTTCTTT CASSPADTEAFF . TRBV18 . TRBJ1-1
TGTGCCAGCAGCCTAAACAGGGGGCCTGGGGCCAACGTCCTGACTTTC CASSLNRGPGANVLTF . TRBV7-8 TRBD1 TRBJ2-6
TGTGCCAGCAGCCCAAATCAGCGGGGGGTCCAAGAGACCCAGTACTTC CASSPNQRGVQETQYF . TRBV7-2 TRBD2 TRBJ2-5
TGTGCCAGCAGCGCGCAGGGAAATGAGCAGTTCTTC CASSAQGNEQFF few TRBV3-1/TRBV3-2 . TRBJ2-1
TGTGCCAGCAGCTTAGGGAGGAGCTCTGGGGCCAACGTCCTGACTTTC CASSLGRSSGANVLTF . TRBV7-2 . TRBJ2-6
TGTGCCAGCAGTTACTGGAGGGGAAGTAACGTTGAGCAGTTCTTC CASSYWRGSNVEQFF . TRBV6-2/TRBV6-3 . TRBJ2-1
TGTGCCAGCAGTCTATTCACTAGCGGGTCAGCCAAAAACATTCAGTACTTC CASSLFTSGSAKNIQYF . TRBV28 TRBD2 TRBJ2-4
TGTGCCATCAGTGACCAAGACAGTTACGAGCAGTACTTC CAISDQDSYEQYF . TRBV10-3 . TRBJ2-7
TGTGCTAGCAGCCCTGGGACAGGGGACGAGCAGTACTTC CASSPGTGDEQYF . TRBV7-7 TRBD1 TRBJ2-7
TGTGCCAGCAGCCAGACACTCTCTGGAAACACCATATATTTT CASSQTLSGNTIYF . TRBV7-6 . TRBJ1-3
TGTGCCACCAGTGATTTGAGGGAGGGCACAGATACGCAGTATTTT CATSDLREGTDTQYF . TRBV24-1 . TRBJ2-3
TGTGCCATCAGCGGGGGACAGGGAGGGAGCTATGGCTACACCTTC CAISGGQGGSYGYTF few TRBV10-3 TRBD1 TRBJ1-2
TGTGCCAGCGGGACAGGGACTGGGGCCAACGTCCTGACTTTC CASGTGTGANVLTF . TRBV2 TRBD1 TRBJ2-6
TGTGCCAGCAGTTCTCCCTTGACAGGGCGTCTCGAGCAGTACTTC CASSSPLTGRLEQYF once TRBV6-5 TRBD1 TRBJ2-7
TGTGCCAGCCGAGGTACGATCCCCGGGGGGGGGCGCCTACGTGAATATGGCTACACCTTC CASRGTIPGGGRLREYGYTF . TRBV28 . TRBJ1-2
TGTGCCAGCAGTTCCGGGACGGGGGTCGAGATGGGTTCACCCCTCCACTTT CASSSGTGVEMGSPLHF . TRBV28 . TRBJ1-6
TGTGCCAGCAGCCCCGGACAGGGGTTCTCCGGTGGCTACACCTTC CASSPGQGFSGGYTF . TRBV7-2 TRBD1 TRBJ1-2
TGTGCCAGCAGCCACCGTGGGGGGGCGAGTCCTGCTAGCACAGATACGCAGTATTTT CASSHRGGASPASTDTQYF . TRBV7-6 . TRBJ2-3
TGCGCCAGCAGCAAGAATGGGGGGGCCTACAATGAGCAGTTCTTC CASSKNGGAYNEQFF . TRBV4-3 TRBD2 TRBJ2-1
TGTGCCACCCAGCGGGGGCCCACAGATACGCAGTATTTT CATQRGPTDTQYF few TRBV24-1 TRBD2 TRBJ2-3
TGTGCCAGCAGTGACTACTCTGGGGCCAACGTCCTGACTTTC CASSDYSGANVLTF . TRBV2 . TRBJ2-6
TGTGCCTTCGCGGGAGGGAGGACAGTTCAGTACTTC CAFAGGRTVQYF . TRBV30 TRBD2 TRBJ2-4
TGCAGCGTTGCTCCAACAGGGGACTCACCCCTCCACTTT CSVAPTGDSPLHF . TRBV29-1 TRBD1 TRBJ1-6
TGTGCCAGCAGCTTTGGTCGGGACACCAACTATGGCTACACCTTC CASSFGRDTNYGYTF once TRBV5-4 . TRBJ1-2
TGTGCCAGTAGTATGGGACAGTATGGCTACACCTTC CASSMGQYGYTF . TRBV19 TRBD1 TRBJ1-2
TGTGCCAGCAGCCCCAGGACAGTGAATCAGCCCCAGCATTTT CASSPRTVNQPQHF . TRBV16 . TRBJ1-5
TGTGCCAGCAGCCAAGATCTAGCCGGGAGAGTTGAAAAACTGTTTTTT CASSQDLAGRVEKLFF . TRBV14 . TRBJ1-4
TGTGCCAGCAGCCCTAACACCGGGGAGCTGTTTTTT CASSPNTGELFF few TRBV3-1/TRBV3-2 . TRBJ2-2
TGCAGCGTTGCTATGGGGACAAACACCGGGGAGCTGTTTTTT CSVAMGTNTGELFF . TRBV29-1 . TRBJ2-2
TGCAGCGTTCAGCAGGGGCAAAGTTCACCCCTCCACTTT CSVQQGQSSPLHF . TRBV29-1 . TRBJ1-6
TGCGCCAGCAGTTCTGGACGAATAGGGAGCACTGAAGCTTTCTTT CASSSGRIGSTEAFF . TRBV5-1 . TRBJ1-1
TGCGCCAGCAGCTTCAGCCAGGACAGGGGTTTCTACGAGCAGTACTTC CASSFSQDRGFYEQYF . TRBV5-1 TRBD1 TRBJ2-7
TGTGCCAGCAGGATAAAACAGGGAATGGCTTCACCCCTCCACTTT CASRIKQGMASPLHF . TRBV2 . TRBJ1-6
TGCGCCAGCAGCCAAGGTAGTCGGAGGGAAGGGGAGCAGTACTTC CASSQGSRREGEQYF . TRBV4-1 . TRBJ2-7
TGTGCCAGCAGCAACAGGGGAGGCTCCTACGAGCAGTACTTC CASSNRGGSYEQYF . TRBV5-6 . TRBJ2-7
TGTGCCAGCAGCTCGGACAGGGGATATGGCTACACCTTC CASSSDRGYGYTF . TRBV7-2 TRBD1 TRBJ1-2
TGTGCCAGCAGAGCTGGACAGGGCCATTCCTATGGCTACACCTTC CASRAGQGHSYGYTF once TRBV5-4 TRBD1 TRBJ1-2
TGCGCCAGCAGCGGGCAGGGGACCTACGAGCAGTACTTC CASSGQGTYEQYF . TRBV5-1 . TRBJ2-7
TGTGCCGGCAACAGGGACAGGGCCAATGAGCAGTTCTTC CAGNRDRANEQFF . TRBV2 TRBD1 TRBJ2-1
TGTGCCAGCTCCTCCGGGACAGGGAACTATGGCTACACCTTC CASSSGTGNYGYTF . TRBV7-2 TRBD1 TRBJ1-2